A single sample is the source of the 21 T cell receptor beta chains below, sequenced in a study of preoperative IRX-2 immunotherapy in early breast cancer (dated by TCRdb to 2018 to 2020). Library preparation was by the immunoSEQ multiplex PCR assay. The immuneACCESS repertoire file appears here via TCRdb, limited to in-frame rearrangements. These files lack a portion of the clones; in checked studies, under half of the deficit traces to unresolved V genes, and the cause of the others is not known. This sample gives 75,000 to 100,000 clones in total; 86% of them show up just once. The ten top clones hold roughly 2% of the sample. The label giving this sample's treatment or condition can be read as: preoperative locoregional IRX-2 cytokine immunotherapy. Specimen: tumor tissue, collected after IRX-2 immunotherapy. Receptors originate from a human donor with breast cancer.

V and J are TRBV6-8 and TRBJ1-2; 7 nucleotides agree with TRBD1. CDR1 is MNHGY, CDR2 SAAAGT, per germline. The CDR3 consists of 12 residues. V dropped 5 bases and J dropped 7; count of bases not matched to a gene: 4. The CDR3 region is CASSPNRGGYTF. The CDR3 DNA sequence: TGTGCCAGCAGTCCTAACAGGGGTGGCTACACCTTC.

The J gene is TRBJ2-7, the V gene TRBV10-2; D is uncertain. The CDR3 has 12 residues. V gave up 7 bases and J gave up 6 bases, with 13 bases separating them. The germline gives CDR1 WSHSY, CDR2 SAAADI. CDR3 sequence: CASTRSIGEQYF. In nucleotides, the CDR3 is TGCGCCAGCACCCGATCCATTGGCGAGCAGTACTTC.

The rearrangement joins TRBV19 to TRBJ2-2; D is undetermined. The CDR3 extends over 15 amino acids. Germline-derived CDR1 and CDR2 are LNHDA and SQIVND (reference sequence). Trimming took off 11 bases at V and 5 bases at J, with 21 bases between the two ends. This chain's CDR3 is CASEKGTLGTGELFF. The CDR3 DNA reads TGTGCCTCGGAAAAGGGCACCCTGGGGACCGGGGAGCTGTTTTTT.

The rearrangement links TRBV5-1 to TRBJ1-1, with D possibly TRBD1 on 6 matching bases. The length of the CDR3 is 14 residues. Germline values: CDR1 SGHRS, CDR2 YFSETQ. The V end was cut by 2 bases, the J end by 11 bases, with 19 bases between. The CDR3 region is CASSFEQGNLGAFF. The CDR3 DNA reads as TGCGCCAGCAGCTTTGAACAGGGCAATCTGGGGGCTTTCTTT. Full variable domain (rest looked up from reference TRBV5-1 and TRBJ1-1): KAGVTQTPRYLIKTRGQQVTLSCSPISGHRSVSWYQQTPGQGLQFLFEYFSETQRNKGNFPGRFSGRQFSNSRSEMNVSTLELGDSALYLCASSFEQGNLGAFFGQGTRLTVV.

Only a few counts were recorded for this clone. The rearrangement uses TRBV2 and TRBJ1-2, with D unclear. The CDR3 totals 12 residues. V shed 7 bases and J shed 8 bases, with 14 bases lying between them. In germline, CDR1 is SNHLY, CDR2 FYNNEI. The CDR3: CASIGGRRGYTF. CDR3 coding DNA: TGTGCCAGCATTGGCGGAAGGAGAGGCTACACCTTC.

The chain has TRBV30 and TRBJ1-2; possibly TRBD1 for D (6 bases). The ends were cut back, 5 bases at V and 4 bases at J, with 17 bases in the middle. Germline values: CDR1 GTSNPN, CDR2 SVGIG (reference sequence). The CDR3 is 14 amino acids. The CDR3 DNA is TGTGCCTGGTCACGGGGGCGGCAGGTCTATGGCTACACCTTC. This translates into CAWSRGRQVYGYTF.

The chain joins TRBV29-1 to TRBJ2-3; D not certain. The CDR3 extends over 12 amino acids. V was cut by 2 bases and J by 0 bases, with 3 bases left in between. Looked up from germline, CDR1 is SQVTM and CDR2 is ANQGSEA. The CDR3 sequence: CSVERSTDTQYF. The CDR3 nucleotides are TGCAGCGTTGAACGCAGCACAGATACGCAGTATTTT.

V and J are TRBV6-8 and TRBJ2-7, with 7 bases lining up with TRBD2. Germline V gene lookup returns CDR1 MNHGY and CDR2 SAAAGT. V shed 6 bases, J shed 3 bases, and the junction held 8 bases outside the gene matches. The CDR3 is made up of 14 amino acids. CDR3 amino acids: CASSRGDSLYEQYF. DNA for the CDR3: TGTGCCAGCAGCCGGGGGGATTCTCTCTACGAGCAGTACTTC.

CDR3 in DNA: TGTGCCAGCACCTCAGGGGGGGACTACAATGAGCAGTTCTTC. Protein product: CASTSGGDYNEQFF. The chain has TRBV28 and TRBJ2-1, with D perhaps given as TRBD1 or TRBD2 (7 bases each). The V and J ends lost 7 bases and 3 bases respectively, with 13 bases between them. The CDR3 runs 14 residues. Germline V gene sequence: CDR1 MDHEN, CDR2 SYDVKM. Together with reference TRBV28 and TRBJ2-1, the CDR3 gives the full variable domain: DVKVTQSSRYLVKRTGEKVFLECVQDMDHENMFWYRQDPGLGLRLIYFSYDVKMKEKGDIPEGYSVSREKKERFSLILESASTNQTSMYLCASTSGGDYNEQFFGPGTRLTVL.

The chain carries TRBV29-1 and TRBJ2-3, with 9 bases matching TRBD2. The V segment lost 4 bases and the J segment 14 bases; nucleotides outside the gene matches: 10. From germline, CDR1 is SQVTM and CDR2 ANQGSEA. The CDR3 is 12 amino acids. This CDR3 reads CSVGRLADERYF. The CDR3 region has the DNA TGCAGCGTTGGACGACTAGCGGACGAAAGGTATTTT.

The gene calls are TRBV19 and TRBJ2-6, with D possibly called TRBD1 or TRBD2 (5 bases each). CDR3 size: 14 residues. Trimming removed 7 bases from V and 15 bases from J, with 22 bases in between. From germline, CDR1 is LNHDA and CDR2 SQIVND (reference sequence). Written as DNA, the CDR3 is TGTGCCAGTATGTCGGCCCCCGGGGCCGTCGACCTGACTTTC. As protein: CASMSAPGAVDLTF.

The sample holds one count of this clone. CDR3 amino acids: CASSQQLGVEFF. CDR3 DNA sequence: TGTGCCAGCTCACAACAGCTAGGGGTAGAGTTCTTC. The chain links TRBV18 to TRBJ2-1; a possible D gene is TRBD1 (5 bases). The CDR3 length is 12 residues. The germline V gene encodes CDR1 KGHSH and CDR2 LQKENI. V was clipped by 4 bases and J by 14 bases, with 15 bases between them. Combining the CDR3 with reference TRBV18 and TRBJ2-1 gives the whole variable domain NAGVMQNPRHLVRRRGQEARLRCSPMKGHSHVYWYRQLPEEGLKFMVYLQKENIIDESGMPKERFSAEFPKEGPSILRIQQVVRGDSAAYFCASSQQLGVEFFGPGTRLTVL.

The rearrangement joins TRBV19 to TRBJ1-4; no clear D. The CDR3 totals 16 residues. CDR1 and CDR2 (germline): LNHDA, SQIVND (reference sequence). V gave up 7 bases and J gave up 2 bases, with 17 bases separating them. Here the CDR3 reads CASTKKETFTNEKLFF. The CDR3 DNA sequence: TGTGCCAGTACTAAGAAGGAGACATTTACTAATGAAAAACTGTTTTTT.

This clone has a handful of counts. This chain uses TRBV18 with TRBJ1-1, with D maybe TRBD1 (5 bases). Germline V lookup: CDR1 KGHSH, CDR2 LQKENI. Trimming cost V 3 bases and J 4 bases, with 12 bases left between them. There are 14 residues in the CDR3. CDR3 loop: CASSPGALRTEAFF. As DNA, the CDR3 is TGTGCCAGCTCACCCGGGGCGTTGCGCACTGAAGCTTTCTTT.

The rearrangement links TRBV19 to TRBJ2-7, with 10 bases aligning to TRBD1. CDR1 is LNHDA, CDR2 SQIVND, per germline (reference sequence). V was clipped by 4 bases and J by 6 bases; unmatched bases: 6. The CDR3 loop spans 14 amino acids. CDR3 in amino acids: CASSTGTGVSEQYF. The CDR3 DNA reads as TGTGCCAGTAGTACCGGGACAGGGGTGTCCGAGCAGTACTTC.

This chain links TRBV12-1 with TRBJ1-2. TRBV12-1 is a pseudogene segment. CDR3 length equals 16 residues. The CDR3 region has the DNA TGTGCCAGCAGCTTTGCGATTTGGTGCTCGGGTGATGGCTACACCTTC. Its protein product is CASSFAIWCSGDGYTF.

The chain has TRBV7-5 and TRBJ2-2; no DNA check was done on the table's D call, TRBD2. TRBV7-5 is a pseudogene locus. The length of the CDR3 is 15 residues. The DNA for the CDR3 is TGTGCCAGCAGCTTAACGGGCGGGAGACCCGGGGAGCTGTTTTTT. It yields the protein CASSLTGGRPGELFF.

V is TRBV30 and J is TRBJ2-1; TRBD1 matches at 10 bases. This CDR3 is 13 amino acids long. Germline CDR1 and CDR2: GTSNPN and SVGIG (reference sequence). V shed 6 bases, J shed 4 bases, and the junction held 3 bases outside the gene matches. The DNA of the CDR3 is TGTGCCTGTGGGACAGGGGATTACAATGAGCAGTTCTTC. Its protein product is CACGTGDYNEQFF.

This clone was picked up one time. The V gene is TRBV10-3, the J gene TRBJ2-1, with D possibly being TRBD2 (6 bases). Germline V gives CDR1 ENHRY, CDR2 SYGVKD. V shed 2 bases and J shed 8 bases, with 7 bases lying between them. The CDR3 extends over 12 amino acids. The CDR3 here is CAISEGGHEQFF. The CDR3 DNA reads as TGTGCCATCAGTGAGGGAGGGCATGAGCAGTTCTTC.

The chain is built from TRBV18 and TRBJ1-3, with D unresolved. In germline, CDR1 is KGHSH, CDR2 LQKENI. CDR3 length: 15 residues. The V end lost 2 bases, the J end lost 5 bases, and 13 bases lay between the germline ends. As DNA, the CDR3 is TGTGCCAGCTCACCAGGGCAGACCCTCCGAAACACCATATATTTT. It yields the protein CASSPGQTLRNTIYF.

This clone is a singleton in its sample. V and J are TRBV6-8 and TRBJ2-1; 8 bases line up with TRBD2. The ends lost 9 bases at V and 7 bases at J; junction bases unmatched: 8. The CDR3 totals 13 residues. From germline, CDR1 is MNHGY and CDR2 SAAAGT. CDR3 in amino acids: CASKLAGINEQFF. DNA of the CDR3: TGTGCCAGTAAATTAGCGGGGATTAATGAGCAGTTCTTC.